The 17 T cell receptor beta chains below all came from one sample that was sequenced in a study of blood T cell repertoires in COVID-19. TCRdb's table, derived via immunoSEQ multiplex PCR, lists solely in-frame clones and lacks some. The sample holds about 42,000 clones; around 89% are singletons and the top ten take more than 5%. The sequenced sample consisted of peripheral blood. These receptors were obtained from a human donor in a cohort sampled during active COVID-19.

V usage is TRBV19 and J usage is TRBJ2-2; 10 bases are shared with TRBD2. V was clipped by 9 bases and J by 1 base; unmatched bases: 8. Germline V CDR1 and CDR2: LNHDA, SQIVND (reference sequence). This CDR3 has 16 amino acids. The CDR3 sequence is CASFPWTSGNTGELFF. CDR3 sequence (DNA): TGTGCCAGCTTCCCCTGGACTAGCGGGAACACCGGGGAGCTGTTTTTT.

The rearrangement links TRBV18 to TRBJ1-3; no clear D gene. Germline-derived CDR1 and CDR2 are KGHSH and LQKENI. The germline V and J ends were trimmed by 1 base and 0 bases, with 13 bases remaining between them. The CDR3 has 17 amino acids. This CDR3 reads CASSPQAQSISGNTIYF. Here the CDR3 DNA reads TGTGCCAGCTCACCACAGGCACAGTCAATCTCTGGAAACACCATATATTTT.

The V gene is TRBV29-1, the J gene TRBJ2-3; 8 nucleotides agree with TRBD1. From germline, CDR1 is SQVTM and CDR2 ANQGSEA. CDR3 length: 15 amino acids. V shed 5 bases and J 6 bases; nucleotides not matched to a gene: 13. CDR3 protein: CSVLGSTGVGDTQYF. CDR3 nucleotides: TGCAGCGTTCTGGGTTCGACAGGGGTCGGGGATACGCAGTATTTT.

This sequence joins TRBV5-1 and TRBJ2-5, with 9 positions matching TRBD2. This CDR3 comprises 15 residues. Looked up from germline, CDR1 is SGHRS and CDR2 is YFSETQ. The V gene end was trimmed by 4 bases and the J gene end by 4 bases; junction bases not matched to a gene: 8. The CDR3 DNA follows: TGCGCCAGCAGCGGTAGCGGGGGAATGGTAGAGACCCAGTACTTC. Translated, it gives CASSGSGGMVETQYF.

The J gene is TRBJ2-3, the V gene TRBV12-3 or TRBV12-4; no clear D. Trimming left V 7 bases short and J 3 bases short, with 11 bases between. The CDR3 length is 13 residues. The CDR3 nucleotides are TGTGCCAGCAACAGATACCCGACAGATACGCAGTATTTT. It yields the protein CASNRYPTDTQYF.

The V and J genes are TRBV10-3 and TRBJ2-1; TRBD2 is a possible D gene (6 bases). Trimming cost V 5 bases and J 8 bases, with 13 bases left between them. Germline CDR1 ENHRY, CDR2 SYGVKD. The CDR3 extends over 13 amino acids. The CDR3 DNA follows: TGTGCCATCAGTAGTGGAAGGAGGGATGAGCAGTTCTTC. Translating gives CAISSGRRDEQFF.

This chain links TRBV4-3 with TRBJ2-3; D gene ambiguous. Germline CDR1 and CDR2: LGHNA and YSLEER. The length of the CDR3 is 13 residues. V was cut by 4 bases and J by 2 bases, with 7 bases left in between. The CDR3, as DNA: TGCGCCAGCAGCCGCCTACTCACAGATACGCAGTATTTT. It yields the protein CASSRLLTDTQYF.

The chain couples TRBV12-3 or TRBV12-4 to TRBJ1-2; D call uncertain. The CDR3 is 13 amino acids. Trimming removed 1 base from V and 3 bases from J, with 6 bases in between. CDR3 region: CASSLDSDYGYTF. The CDR3 DNA reads TGTGCCAGCAGTTTAGACAGTGACTATGGCTACACCTTC.

The chain combines TRBV11-2 with TRBJ1-1, with D possibly being TRBD1 (6 bases). Germline V gene data show CDR1 as SGHAT and CDR2 as FQNNGV. CDR3 length: 14 amino acids. The germline V and J ends were trimmed by 5 bases and 4 bases, with 14 bases remaining between them. Here the CDR3 DNA reads TGTGCCAGCAGCGCTGGTGACAGGTTCACTGAAGCTTTCTTT. Residues: CASSAGDRFTEAFF.

As concerns this clone: Other nucleotide sequences in the sample specify the same CDR3. The chain has TRBV9 and TRBJ2-3, with 8 bases fitting TRBD2. J lost 2 bases, V lost 0 bases, and 8 bases had no gene match. The CDR3 consists of 17 residues. CDR1 is SGDLS and CDR2 is YYNGEE in the germline V gene. Here the CDR3 DNA reads TGTGCCAGCAGCGTAGCGGGGGGGCGGGATTACACAGATACGCAGTATTTT. Translating it yields CASSVAGGRDYTDTQYF.

The rearrangement uses TRBV24-1 and TRBJ2-3, with 10 positions matching TRBD2. CDR1 is KGHDR, CDR2 SFDVKD, per germline. V shed 4 bases, J shed 4 bases, and the junction held 10 bases outside the gene matches. This CDR3 has 17 residues. The CDR3 loop is CATSDPLTSGAADTQYF. The CDR3 nucleotides are TGTGCCACCAGTGACCCCCTCACTAGCGGGGCGGCAGATACGCAGTATTTT.

This chain joins TRBV5-6 and TRBJ1-5; 8 bases are a match to TRBD1. There are 14 residues in the CDR3. CDR1 and CDR2 from the germline V gene are SGHDT and YYEEEE. V trimming: 3 bases; J trimming: 5 bases; junction bases outside the gene matches: 4. The CDR3 spells CASSSRGQDQPQHF. The CDR3 DNA follows: TGTGCCAGCAGCTCCAGGGGGCAGGATCAGCCCCAGCATTTT.

The gene calls are TRBV27 and TRBJ2-2; tentatively, D is TRBD1 (5 bases). Germline V gene sequence: CDR1 MNHEY, CDR2 SMNVEV (reference sequence). V was clipped by 6 bases and J by 3 bases, with 17 bases between them. This CDR3 is built from 16 residues. The CDR3 loop is CASSRSRGGDTGELFF. The DNA for the CDR3 is TGTGCCAGCAGCCGAAGTAGGGGTGGGGACACCGGGGAGCTGTTTTTT.

The rearrangement uses TRBV6-1 and TRBJ1-2; a possible D gene is TRBD1 (6 bases). CDR3 length equals 15 residues. CDR1 is MNHNS and CDR2 is SASEGT in the germline V gene. V lost 2 bases and J lost 8, with 18 bases in between. The CDR3 region has the DNA TGTGCCAGCAGTGAAACTCTTGGGACATCGGAGGGCTACACCTTC. Protein sequence: CASSETLGTSEGYTF.

This chain links TRBV7-8 with TRBJ1-1; TRBD1 agrees at 11 bases. The CDR3 covers 15 residues. From germline, CDR1 is SGHVS and CDR2 FQNEAQ. J lost 3 bases, V lost 5 bases, and 5 bases had no gene match. The CDR3 is CASSPGTGGYTEAFF. DNA of the CDR3: TGTGCCAGCAGCCCTGGGACAGGGGGATACACTGAAGCTTTCTTT.

V and J are TRBV27 and TRBJ1-1, with TRBD1 matching over 8 bases. The germline V gene encodes CDR1 MNHEY and CDR2 SMNVEV (reference sequence). The CDR3 runs 14 residues. V lost 8 bases and J lost 4; bases outside the gene matches: 9. CDR3 residues: CASGDRGASTEAFF. The CDR3 DNA reads TGTGCCAGCGGAGACAGGGGTGCGAGCACTGAAGCTTTCTTT.

The chain has TRBV6-4 and TRBJ1-4; D remains unclear. V lost 0 bases and J 11 bases, leaving 10 bases between the germline ends. The CDR3 runs to 13 residues. Germline lookup yields CDR1 MRHNA and CDR2 SNTAGT. CDR3 sequence: CASSDSMGGKLFF. CDR3 coding DNA: TGTGCCAGCAGTGACTCGATGGGCGGGAAACTGTTTTTT.